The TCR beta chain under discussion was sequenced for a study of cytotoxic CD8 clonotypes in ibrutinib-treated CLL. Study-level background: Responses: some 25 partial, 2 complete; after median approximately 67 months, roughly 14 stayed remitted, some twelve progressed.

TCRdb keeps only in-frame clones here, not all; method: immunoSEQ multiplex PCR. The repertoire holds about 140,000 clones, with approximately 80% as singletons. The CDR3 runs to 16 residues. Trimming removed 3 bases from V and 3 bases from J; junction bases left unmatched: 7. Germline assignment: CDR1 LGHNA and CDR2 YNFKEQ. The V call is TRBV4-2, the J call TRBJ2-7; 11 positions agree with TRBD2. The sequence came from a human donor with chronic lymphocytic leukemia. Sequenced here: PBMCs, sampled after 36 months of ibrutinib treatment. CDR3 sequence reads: CASSHPSGGSLYEQYF. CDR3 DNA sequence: TGTGCCAGCAGCCACCCTAGCGGGGGGTCCCTCTACGAGCAGTACTTC.